Presented here are 12 T cell receptor beta chains from one specimen sequenced in a study of Graves' ophthalmopathy and Graves' hyperthyroidism. RNA transcripts were the source from which TCR beta CDR3 regions were amplified. After a first-round RT-PCR with HTBI primers, a second-round multiplex PCR was run. TCRdb reprocessed the multiplex PCR reads with MiXCR, giving one entry per CDR3 protein. The table has approximately 160,000 distinct CDR3 sequences, 30% to 45% seen once. Sequencing input: peripheral blood. These receptor sequences come from a woman aged 40 to 55 with Graves' ophthalmopathy.

J is TRBJ1-6 and V is TRBV7-2; D remains ambiguous. The germline V gene encodes CDR1 SGHTA and CDR2 FQGNSA. The CDR3 has 16 amino acids. The V and J ends lost 1 base and 0 bases respectively, with 7 bases between them. The CDR3 reads CASSLEVGSYNSPLHF. The CDR3 DNA sequence: TGTGCCAGCAGCTTAGAGGTTGGCTCCTATAATTCACCCCTCCACTTT.

The gene calls are TRBV15 and TRBJ2-7; no firm D call. The germline V gene has CDR1 LNHNV and CDR2 YYDKDF (reference sequence). The CDR3 spans 15 residues. The V and J ends lost 0 bases and 2 bases respectively, with 11 bases between them. CDR3 DNA: TGTGCCACCAGCAGAGAATCCTCCGGACCCTACGAGCAGTACTTC. This sequence encodes CATSRESSGPYEQYF.

This chain uses TRBV2 with TRBJ2-5; maybe TRBD1 (5 bases). CDR1 SNHLY and CDR2 FYNNEI come from the germline V gene. The CDR3 contains 15 residues. With 7 bases removed from V and 1 base from J, the gap between germline ends came to 16 bases. CDR3 nucleotide sequence: TGTGCCAGCAACCAGGCAGGGCTTGGCCAAGAGACCCAGTACTTC. As protein: CASNQAGLGQETQYF.

This clonotype was counted at least ten times. The gene calls are TRBV19 and TRBJ2-7, with 14 bases that match TRBD2. J lost 0 bases, V lost 5 bases, and 6 bases had no gene match. Germline-derived CDR1 and CDR2 are LNHDA and SQIVND (reference sequence). The CDR3 extends over 17 amino acids. This CDR3 reads CASSPGTSGGPSYEQYF. The CDR3 DNA reads TGTGCCAGTAGTCCGGGGACTAGCGGGGGACCCTCCTACGAGCAGTACTTC.

The chain employs TRBV28 and TRBJ2-7; D call uncertain. Germline V gene sequence: CDR1 MDHEN, CDR2 SYDVKM. CDR3 length: 12 amino acids. V was cut by 7 bases and J by 5 bases, with 12 bases left in between. The DNA of the CDR3 is TGTGCCAGCAATATGCAGTTGGACGAGCAGTACTTC. Translated: CASNMQLDEQYF.

Comment on this clonotype: The CDR3 end shows no conserved phenylalanine or tryptophan, and so a read error is likely. The rearrangement joins TRBV7-2 to TRBJ1-5, with 10 positions matching TRBD1. CDR3 length: 15 amino acids. Germline V gives CDR1 SGHTA, CDR2 FQGNSA. The V gene end was trimmed by 4 bases and the J gene end by 4 bases; junction bases not matched to a gene: 4. CDR3 in amino acids: CASSYRQGANQPQHS. The CDR3 nucleotides are TGTGCCAGCAGCTACCGACAGGGGGCAAATCAGCCCCAGCATTCT.

This clonotype came up many times. V is TRBV15 and J is TRBJ2-4; D uncertain. CDR3 length: 16 amino acids. Germline CDR1 is LNHNV and CDR2 is YYDKDF (reference sequence). The germline V and J ends were trimmed by 0 bases and 0 bases, with 9 bases remaining between them. The CDR3 here is CATSRERNIAKNIQYF. CDR3 nucleotides: TGTGCCACCAGCAGAGAGCGGAATATAGCCAAAAACATTCAGTACTTC.

This clonotype came up a few times. The genes are TRBV12-3 or TRBV12-4 and TRBJ1-1; 8 nucleotides line up with TRBD1. The CDR3 runs to 17 residues. Trimming at V came to 3 bases and at J to 4 bases, leaving 13 bases not matched to a gene. The CDR3 sequence is CASSFILTRQGSTEAFF. CDR3 DNA: TGTGCCAGCAGTTTTATCCTCACTCGACAGGGGTCCACTGAAGCTTTCTTT.

The gene calls are TRBV7-8 and TRBJ2-7; D perhaps matches TRBD1 (5 bases). Trimming removed 3 bases at V and 4 bases at J, with 16 bases between. Germline CDR1 reads SGHVS; CDR2 reads FQNEAQ. CDR3 size: 15 residues. The CDR3 DNA reads TGTGCCAGCAGCTTTTATCGTCAGGGAACGTACGAGCAGTACTTC. Its translation: CASSFYRQGTYEQYF. Looking up the rest from reference TRBV7-8 and TRBJ2-7 gives the full variable domain: GAGVSQSPRYKVAKRGQDVALRCDPISGHVSLFWYQQALGQGPEFLTYFQNEAQLDKSGLPSDRFFAERPEGSVSTLKIQRTQQEDSAVYLCASSFYRQGTYEQYFGPGTRLTVT.

This clonotype was seen many times. This chain uses TRBV5-1 with TRBJ1-5; D unresolved. The CDR3 has 13 residues. Germline V CDR1 and CDR2: SGHRS, YFSETQ. V was trimmed by 0 bases and J by 5 bases, leaving 6 bases between them. The CDR3 sequence is CASSLAVDQPQHF. As DNA, the CDR3 is TGCGCCAGCAGCTTGGCTGTTGATCAGCCCCAGCATTTT.

This clonotype was seen at least ten times. This chain connects TRBV28 to TRBJ2-7, with 7 nucleotides matching TRBD2. Germline-derived CDR1 and CDR2 are MDHEN and SYDVKM. The CDR3 is 13 amino acids. V was pared by 10 bases and J by 2 bases, with 8 bases of the junction left unmatched. The CDR3 bases are TGTGCCATCCGGACTAGGCATGCCTACGAGCAGTACTTC. This sequence encodes CAIRTRHAYEQYF.

The sample holds many counts of this clonotype. The chain couples TRBV25-1 to TRBJ2-2; D ambiguous. Trimming cost V 5 bases and J 1 base, with 8 bases left between them. Per the germline V gene, CDR1 is MGHDK and CDR2 is SYGVNS. The CDR3 consists of 14 residues. The CDR3 sequence is CASSPGKNTGELFF. For the CDR3, the DNA is TGTGCCAGCAGTCCCGGAAAGAACACCGGGGAGCTGTTTTTT.